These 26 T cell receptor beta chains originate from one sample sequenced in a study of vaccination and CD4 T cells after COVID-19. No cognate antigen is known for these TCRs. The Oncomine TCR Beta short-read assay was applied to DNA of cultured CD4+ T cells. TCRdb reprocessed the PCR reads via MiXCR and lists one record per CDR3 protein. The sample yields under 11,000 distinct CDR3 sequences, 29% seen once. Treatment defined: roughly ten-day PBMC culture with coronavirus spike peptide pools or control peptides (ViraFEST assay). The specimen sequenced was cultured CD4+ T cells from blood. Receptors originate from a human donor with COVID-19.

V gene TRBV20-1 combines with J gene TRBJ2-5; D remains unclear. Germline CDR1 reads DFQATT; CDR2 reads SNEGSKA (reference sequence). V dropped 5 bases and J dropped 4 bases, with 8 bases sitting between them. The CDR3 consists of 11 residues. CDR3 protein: CSALAGETQYF. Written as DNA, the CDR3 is TGCAGTGCTCTGGCAGGAGAGACCCAGTACTTC.

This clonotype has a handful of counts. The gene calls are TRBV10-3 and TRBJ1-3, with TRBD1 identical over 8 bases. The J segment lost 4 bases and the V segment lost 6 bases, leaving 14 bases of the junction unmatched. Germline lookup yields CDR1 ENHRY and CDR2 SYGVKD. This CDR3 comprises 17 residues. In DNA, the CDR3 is TGTGCCATCAGACAGGACCTTCAGGGGGCTACAGGAAACACCATATATTTT. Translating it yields CAIRQDLQGATGNTIYF.

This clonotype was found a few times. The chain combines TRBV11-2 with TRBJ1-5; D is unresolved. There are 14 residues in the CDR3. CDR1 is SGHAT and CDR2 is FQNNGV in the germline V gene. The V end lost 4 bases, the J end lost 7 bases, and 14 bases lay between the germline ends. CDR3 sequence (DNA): TGTGCCAGCAGCTCTGGGTCCGGCGGACAGCCCCAGCATTTT. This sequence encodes CASSSGSGGQPQHF.

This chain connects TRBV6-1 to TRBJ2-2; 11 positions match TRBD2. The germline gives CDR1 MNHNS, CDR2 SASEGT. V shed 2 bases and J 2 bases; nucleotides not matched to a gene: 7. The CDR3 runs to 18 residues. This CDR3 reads CASSEWLAGGVNTGELFF. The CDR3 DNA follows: TGTGCCAGCAGTGAATGGCTAGCGGGGGGCGTAAACACCGGGGAGCTGTTTTTT.

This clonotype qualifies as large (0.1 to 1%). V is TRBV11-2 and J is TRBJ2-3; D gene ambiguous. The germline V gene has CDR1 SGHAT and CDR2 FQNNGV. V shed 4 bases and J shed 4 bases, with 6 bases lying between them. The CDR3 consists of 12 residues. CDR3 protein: CASSSAPDTQYF. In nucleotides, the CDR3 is TGTGCCAGCAGCTCCGCCCCAGATACGCAGTATTTT.

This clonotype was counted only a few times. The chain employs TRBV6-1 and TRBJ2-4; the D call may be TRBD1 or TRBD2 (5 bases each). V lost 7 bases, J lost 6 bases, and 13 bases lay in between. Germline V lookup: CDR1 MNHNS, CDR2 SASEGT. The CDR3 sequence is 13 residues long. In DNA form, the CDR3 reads TGTGCCAGCACCGCAACCGGGACAAACATTCAGTACTTC. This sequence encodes CASTATGTNIQYF.

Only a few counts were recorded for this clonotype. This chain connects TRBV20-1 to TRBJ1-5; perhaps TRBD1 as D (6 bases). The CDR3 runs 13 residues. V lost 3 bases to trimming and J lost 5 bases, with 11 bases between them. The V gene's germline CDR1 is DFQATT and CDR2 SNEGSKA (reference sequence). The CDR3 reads CSARRGGDQPQHF. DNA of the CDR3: TGCAGTGCTAGGCGCGGGGGCGATCAGCCCCAGCATTTT.

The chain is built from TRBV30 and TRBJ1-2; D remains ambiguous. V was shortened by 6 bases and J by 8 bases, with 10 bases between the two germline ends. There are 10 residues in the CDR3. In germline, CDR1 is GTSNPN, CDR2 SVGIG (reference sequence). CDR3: CACSTRGYTF. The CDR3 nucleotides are TGTGCCTGTTCAACTCGGGGCTACACCTTC.

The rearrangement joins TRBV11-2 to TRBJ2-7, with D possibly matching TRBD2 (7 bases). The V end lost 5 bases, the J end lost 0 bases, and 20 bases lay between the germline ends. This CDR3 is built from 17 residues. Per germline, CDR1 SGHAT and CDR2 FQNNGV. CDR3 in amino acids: CASSPSVPRGGSYEQYF. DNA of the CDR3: TGTGCCAGCAGCCCCTCAGTCCCAAGGGGGGGCTCCTACGAGCAGTACTTC.

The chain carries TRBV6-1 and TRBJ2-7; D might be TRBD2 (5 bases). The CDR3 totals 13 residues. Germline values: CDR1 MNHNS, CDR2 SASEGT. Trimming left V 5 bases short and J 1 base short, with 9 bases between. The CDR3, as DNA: TGTGCCAGCAGTAAGCCGGGATCCTACGAGCAGTACTTC. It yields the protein CASSKPGSYEQYF.

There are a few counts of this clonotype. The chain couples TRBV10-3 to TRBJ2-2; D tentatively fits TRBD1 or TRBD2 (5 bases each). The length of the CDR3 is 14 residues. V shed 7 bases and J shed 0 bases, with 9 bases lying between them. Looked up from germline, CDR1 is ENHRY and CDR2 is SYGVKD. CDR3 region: CAITGTANTGELFF. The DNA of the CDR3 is TGTGCCATCACCGGGACGGCGAACACCGGGGAGCTGTTTTTT.

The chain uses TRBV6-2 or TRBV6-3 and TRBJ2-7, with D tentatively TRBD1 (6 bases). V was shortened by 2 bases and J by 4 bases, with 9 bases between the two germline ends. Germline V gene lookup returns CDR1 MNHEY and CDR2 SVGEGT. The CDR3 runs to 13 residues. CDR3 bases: TGTGCCAGCAGTTACGAGAGGGGGTACGAGCAGTACTTC. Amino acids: CASSYERGYEQYF.

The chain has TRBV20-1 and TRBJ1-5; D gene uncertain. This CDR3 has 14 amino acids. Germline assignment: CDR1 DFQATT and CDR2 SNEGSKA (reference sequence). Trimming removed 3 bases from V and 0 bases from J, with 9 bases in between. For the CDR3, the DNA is TGCAGTGCTAGCGTCGATAATAGCAATCAGCCCCAGCATTTT. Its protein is CSASVDNSNQPQHF.

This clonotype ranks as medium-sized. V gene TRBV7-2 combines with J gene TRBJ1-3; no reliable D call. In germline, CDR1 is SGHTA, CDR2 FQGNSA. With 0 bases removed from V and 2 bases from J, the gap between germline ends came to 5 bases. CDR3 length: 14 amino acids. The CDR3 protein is CASSLAGAGNTIYF. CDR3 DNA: TGTGCCAGCAGCTTAGCTGGGGCTGGAAACACCATATATTTT.

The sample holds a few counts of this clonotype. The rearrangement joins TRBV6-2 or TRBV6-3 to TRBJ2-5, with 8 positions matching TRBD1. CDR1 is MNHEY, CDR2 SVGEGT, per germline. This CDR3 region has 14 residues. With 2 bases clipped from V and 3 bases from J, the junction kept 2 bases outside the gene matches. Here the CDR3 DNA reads TGTGCCAGCAGTTACGGGGACAGGAAAGAGACCCAGTACTTC. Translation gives CASSYGDRKETQYF.

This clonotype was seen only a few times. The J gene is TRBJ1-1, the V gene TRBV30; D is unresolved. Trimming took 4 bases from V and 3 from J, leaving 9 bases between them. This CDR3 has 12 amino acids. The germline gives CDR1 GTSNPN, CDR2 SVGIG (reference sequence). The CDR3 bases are TGTGCCTGGATACAGAGGGACACTGAAGCTTTCTTT. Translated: CAWIQRDTEAFF.

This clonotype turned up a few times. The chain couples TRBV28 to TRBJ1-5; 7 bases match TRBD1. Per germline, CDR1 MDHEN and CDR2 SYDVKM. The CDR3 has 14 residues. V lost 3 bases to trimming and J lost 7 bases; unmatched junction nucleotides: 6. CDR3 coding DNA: TGTGCCAGCAGTTTGCAGGGGGGAAGGCAGCCCCAGCATTTT. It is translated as CASSLQGGRQPQHF.

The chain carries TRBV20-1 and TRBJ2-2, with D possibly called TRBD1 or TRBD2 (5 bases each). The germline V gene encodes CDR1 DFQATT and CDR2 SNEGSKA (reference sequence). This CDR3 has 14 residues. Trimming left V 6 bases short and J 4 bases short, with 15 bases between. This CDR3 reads CSAPSDGATGELFF. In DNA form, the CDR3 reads TGCAGTGCCCCTTCCGACGGGGCCACCGGGGAGCTGTTTTTT.

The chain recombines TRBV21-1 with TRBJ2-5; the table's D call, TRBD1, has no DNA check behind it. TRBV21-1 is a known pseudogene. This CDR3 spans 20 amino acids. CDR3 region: CASSKGKKTPLGQGKETQYF. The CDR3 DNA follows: TGTGCCAGCAGCAAAGGGAAAAAAACTCCATTGGGACAGGGAAAAGAGACCCAGTACTTC.

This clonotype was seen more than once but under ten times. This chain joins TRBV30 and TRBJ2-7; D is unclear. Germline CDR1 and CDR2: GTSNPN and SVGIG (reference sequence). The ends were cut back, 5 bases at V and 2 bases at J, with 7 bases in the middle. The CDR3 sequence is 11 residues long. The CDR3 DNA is TGTGCCTGGGCCCTCCCCTACGAGCAGTACTTC. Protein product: CAWALPYEQYF.

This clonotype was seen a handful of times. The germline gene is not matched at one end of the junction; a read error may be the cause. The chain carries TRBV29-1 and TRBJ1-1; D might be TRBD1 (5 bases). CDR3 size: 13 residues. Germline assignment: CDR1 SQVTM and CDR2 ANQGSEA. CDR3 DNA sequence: TGCAGTGTTGTTGGGGCCCCGGGCACTGAAGCTTTCTTT. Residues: CSVVGAPGTEAFF.

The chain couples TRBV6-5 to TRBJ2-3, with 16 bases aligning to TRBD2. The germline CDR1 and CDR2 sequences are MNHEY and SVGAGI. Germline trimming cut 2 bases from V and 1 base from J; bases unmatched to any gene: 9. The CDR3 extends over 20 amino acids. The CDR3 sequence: CASSYPTGTSGGGGTDTQYF. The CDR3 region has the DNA TGTGCCAGCAGTTACCCTACCGGGACTAGCGGGGGGGGCGGCACAGATACGCAGTATTTT.

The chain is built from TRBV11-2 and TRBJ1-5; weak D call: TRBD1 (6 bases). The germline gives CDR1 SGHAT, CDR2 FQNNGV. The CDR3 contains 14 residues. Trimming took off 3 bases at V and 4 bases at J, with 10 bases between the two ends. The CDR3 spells CASSFGGPNQPQHF. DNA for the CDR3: TGTGCCAGCAGCTTTGGGGGCCCAAATCAGCCCCAGCATTTT.

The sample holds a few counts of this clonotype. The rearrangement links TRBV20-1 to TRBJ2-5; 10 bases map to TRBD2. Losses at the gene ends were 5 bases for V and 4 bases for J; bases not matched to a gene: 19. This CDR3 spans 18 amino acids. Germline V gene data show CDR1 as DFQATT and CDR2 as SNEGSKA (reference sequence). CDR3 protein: CSAAREGIAGGRGETQYF. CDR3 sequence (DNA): TGCAGTGCTGCCCGCGAAGGGATAGCGGGGGGCAGAGGAGAGACCCAGTACTTC.

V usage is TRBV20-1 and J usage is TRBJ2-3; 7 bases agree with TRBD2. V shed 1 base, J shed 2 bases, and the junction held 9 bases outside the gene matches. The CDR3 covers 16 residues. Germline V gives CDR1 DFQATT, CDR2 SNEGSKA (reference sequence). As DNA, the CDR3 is TGCAGTGCTAGAGTCCTTGGGGGGGGGTTCACAGATACGCAGTATTTT. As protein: CSARVLGGGFTDTQYF.

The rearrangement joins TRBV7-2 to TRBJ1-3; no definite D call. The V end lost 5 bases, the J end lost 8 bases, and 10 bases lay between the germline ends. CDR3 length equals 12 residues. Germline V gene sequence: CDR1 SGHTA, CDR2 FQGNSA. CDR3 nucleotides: TGTGCCAGCAGCCCCGCCGGATACACCATATATTTT. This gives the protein CASSPAGYTIYF.